This T cell receptor beta chain is from a study of cytomegalovirus exposure and HLA in healthy donors. At the level of the study: Membership in the Caucasian-associated ancestry cluster was found for around 81% of about 430 genotyped donors.

PCR used 60 Vbeta primers and 13 Jbeta primers. The table came from immunoSEQ multiplex PCR; TCRdb's copy has only in-frame clones and leaves some out. There are about 140,000 clones in the sample; 65% to 80% occur only once, and approximately 1.7% lies in the top ten. CMV serostatus was not recorded for this donor. CDR1 LNHDA and CDR2 SQIVND come from the germline V gene (reference sequence). With 5 bases clipped from V and 0 bases from J, the junction kept 11 bases outside the gene matches. The CDR3 is 17 amino acids. What was sequenced was PBMCs. This rearrangement joins TRBV19 to TRBJ2-5; 8 bases align to TRBD2. The receptor comes from a human donor in good health. The CDR3 spells CASSPRWAGGDQETQYF. CDR3 coding DNA: TGTGCCAGTAGTCCCCGGTGGGCGGGAGGCGACCAAGAGACCCAGTACTTC.